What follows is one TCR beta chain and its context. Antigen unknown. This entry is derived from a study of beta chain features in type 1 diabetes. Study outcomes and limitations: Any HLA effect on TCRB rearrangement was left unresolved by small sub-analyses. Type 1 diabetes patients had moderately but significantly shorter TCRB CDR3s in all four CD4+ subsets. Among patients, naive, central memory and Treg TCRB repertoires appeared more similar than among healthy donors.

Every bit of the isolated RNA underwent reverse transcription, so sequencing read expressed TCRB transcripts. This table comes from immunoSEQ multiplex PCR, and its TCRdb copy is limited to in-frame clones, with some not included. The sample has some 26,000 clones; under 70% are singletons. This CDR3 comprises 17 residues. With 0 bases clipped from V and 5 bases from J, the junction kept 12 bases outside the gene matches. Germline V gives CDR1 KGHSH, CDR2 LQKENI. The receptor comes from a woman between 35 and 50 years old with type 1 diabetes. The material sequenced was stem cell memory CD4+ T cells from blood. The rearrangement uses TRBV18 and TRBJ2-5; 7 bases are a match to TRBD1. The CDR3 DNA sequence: TGTGCCAGCTCACCACCAGGGACAGCGTCTCCAGGGGAGACCCAGTACTTC. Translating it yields CASSPPGTASPGETQYF.